This T cell receptor beta chain came from a study of blood T cell repertoires in COVID-19. Across the study: From the United States, Italy and Spain came samples of acute and convalescent COVID-19.

Each participant's cohort was designated according to participant-reported clinical history. Two negative PCRs, clearance, or symptom resolution characterized the recovered Cohort 3 donors. Source study methods: Estimation of nucleated cell counts relied on the amplification of reference gene primers. TCRdb keeps only in-frame clones here, not all; method: immunoSEQ multiplex PCR. The V and J calls and clone size are taken from that table; D and trimming were inferred from the DNA. Among a few hundred thousand clones, around 87% were seen once, and the ten largest hold around 1.3%. The origin of this receptor is a man aged 30-40 years who had recovered from COVID-19. Source material: PBMCs or T cells enriched from blood (not recorded which).

In nucleotides, the CDR3 is TGTGCCAGCAGCTTGTACAACTCCTATAATTCACCCCTCCACTTT. The encoded protein is CASSLYNSYNSPLHF. The J gene is TRBJ1-6, the V gene TRBV5-6; D unclear. The length of the CDR3 is 15 residues. In germline, CDR1 is SGHDT, CDR2 YYEEEE. V gave up 1 base and J gave up 0 bases, with 5 bases separating them.